The rows below give T cell receptor beta chains drawn from one sample of a study of a mutant IDH1 vaccine in newly diagnosed glioma. Only in-frame clones appear in the TCRdb table, and some are missing; sequencing was by immunoSEQ multiplex PCR. The sample lists about 59,000 clones, just under 90% occurring once. These receptors have no identified antigens. Sequencing used PBMCs, obtained from a glioma patient whose treatment included an IDH1 peptide vaccine. Receptor source: a woman in her thirties or forties with glioma. Each CDR3 is given with its conserved first and last residue. A D gene is named only where the DNA matches it firmly. Part of the rows lack a size; the others show once, few, many or a class for expanded clones.

>TRBJ1-1|TRBV9|TRBD1|NA
CASSGRTGGGTEAFF
TGTGCCAGCAGCGGGAGGACAGGGGGCGGCACTGAAGCTTTCTTT
>TRBJ1-1|TRBV5-6|TRBD1|NA
CASSFSLQGGNTEAFF
TGTGCCAGCAGCTTCTCCCTCCAGGGGGGGAACACTGAAGCTTTCTTT
>TRBJ2-5|TRBV9|TRBD2|NA
CASSAGLGLGETQYF
TGTGCCAGCAGCGCTGGACTAGGTCTGGGAGAGACCCAGTACTTC
>TRBJ2-7|TRBV5-4|TRBD1|NA
CASSLGPGQGYGEQYF
TGTGCCAGCAGCTTGGGACCGGGACAGGGGTATGGGGAGCAGTACTTC
>TRBJ2-7|TRBV5-5|TRBD2|NA
CASSLEVSGSLYEQYF
TGTGCCAGCAGCTTGGAGGTTAGCGGGAGCCTCTACGAGCAGTACTTC
>TRBJ2-3|TRBV6-1|NA|once
CASSTTGKLTDTQYF
TGTGCCAGCAGCACCACAGGGAAACTTACAGATACGCAGTATTTT
>TRBJ2-6|TRBV4-2|NA|NA
CASSQDPMASGANVLTF
TGTGCCAGCAGCCAAGATCCAATGGCTAGTGGGGCCAACGTCCTGACTTTC
>TRBJ1-4|TRBV18|TRBD1|NA
CASSIRQGRDNEKLFF
TGTGCCAGCTCAATTCGACAGGGCCGGGATAACGAAAAACTGTTTTTT
>TRBJ1-5|TRBV21-1|NA|NA
CASSKPTGFIGNQPQHF
TGTGCCAGCAGCAAACCGACAGGGTTTATCGGCAATCAGCCCCAGCATTTT
>TRBJ2-2|TRBV29-1|TRBD1|few
CSAGQGANTGELFF
TGCAGCGCAGGACAGGGGGCGAACACCGGGGAGCTGTTTTTT
>TRBJ2-7|TRBV25-1|TRBD1|NA
CASTSTGQGAREQYF
TGTGCCAGCACTTCGACAGGACAGGGGGCGCGGGAGCAGTACTTC
>TRBJ2-2|TRBV7-2|TRBD2|once
CASKAAGGLNTGELFF
TGTGCCAGCAAGGCCGCGGGGGGCCTAAACACCGGGGAGCTGTTTTTT
>TRBJ2-3|TRBV5-1|NA|NA
CASSPVLESTDTQYF
TGCGCCAGCAGCCCTGTTCTAGAGAGCACAGATACGCAGTATTTT
>TRBJ2-2|TRBV27|TRBD1|NA
CASSLSTGPGELFF
TGTGCCAGCAGTTTATCGACAGGGCCCGGGGAGCTGTTTTTT
>TRBJ2-2|TRBV4-1|TRBD2|NA
CASSVSGTSDTGELFF
TGCGCCAGCAGTGTAAGCGGGACCTCAGACACCGGGGAGCTGTTTTTT
>TRBJ1-5|TRBV6-1|NA|NA
CASSEAGQGNQPQHF
TGTGCCAGCAGTGAAGCTGGCCAGGGCAATCAGCCCCAGCATTTT
>TRBJ2-5|TRBV15|NA|NA
CATSRDLETQYF
TGTGCCACCAGCAGAGATTTGGAGACCCAGTACTTC
>TRBJ2-2|TRBV9|TRBD2|once
CASSPPYSGANTGELFF
TGTGCCAGCAGCCCCCCGTACAGCGGGGCGAACACCGGGGAGCTGTTTTTT
>TRBJ2-1|TRBV5-4|TRBD2|NA
CASSQTSGVNNEQFF
TGTGCCAGCAGCCAGACTAGCGGGGTTAACAATGAGCAGTTCTTC
>TRBJ1-2|TRBV6-1|NA|NA
CASSEAGTGDYGYTF
TGTGCCAGCAGTGAGGCCGGGACGGGGGACTATGGCTACACCTTC
>TRBJ2-7|TRBV6-1|NA|NA
CASSEEGYEQYF
TGTGCCAGCAGTGAAGAAGGGTACGAGCAGTACTTC
>TRBJ2-6|TRBV11-1|NA|medium-sized
CASSLFSSGANVLTF
TGTGCCAGCAGCCTCTTCAGCTCTGGGGCCAACGTCCTGACTTTC
>TRBJ1-4|TRBV4-2|NA|NA
CASSQDREKLFF
TGTGCCAGCAGCCAAGATAGAGAAAAACTGTTTTTT
>TRBJ1-1|TRBV5-4|TRBD1|NA
CASSKLQGAGTEAFF
TGTGCCAGCAGCAAACTACAGGGGGCGGGCACTGAAGCTTTCTTT
>TRBJ1-5|TRBV7-2|NA|NA
CASSLRSGRNQPQHF
TGTGCCAGCAGCTTAAGGTCAGGCCGCAATCAGCCCCAGCATTTT
>TRBJ2-7|TRBV28|NA|once
CASRTISSYEQYF
TGTGCCAGCCGGACAATAAGCTCCTACGAGCAGTACTTC
>TRBJ2-7|TRBV4-3|NA|NA
CASSQDSLQYYEQYF
TGCGCCAGCAGCCAAGATAGCCTTCAGTACTACGAGCAGTACTTC
>TRBJ1-2|TRBV7-8|NA|NA
CASRDRSNYGYTF
TGTGCCAGTCGAGACAGAAGTAACTATGGCTACACCTTC
>TRBJ2-3|TRBV7-8|TRBD2|NA
CASSLEGLAGPDTQYF
TGTGCCAGCAGCTTAGAGGGACTAGCGGGGCCAGATACGCAGTATTTT
>TRBJ1-4|TRBV4-3|NA|NA
CASSQDWEGGEKLFF
TGCGCCAGCAGCCAAGATTGGGAGGGCGGGGAAAAACTGTTTTTT
>TRBJ1-3|TRBV5-1|TRBD1|NA
CASSLAGGRGNTIYF
TGCGCCAGCAGCTTGGCAGGGGGCCGTGGAAACACCATATATTTT
>TRBJ1-1|TRBV5-1|NA|NA
CASSLVDNTEAFF
TGCGCCAGCAGCTTGGTTGATAACACTGAAGCTTTCTTT
>TRBJ2-2|TRBV30|TRBD1|few
CAWNFGTGVNTGELFF
TGTGCCTGGAACTTCGGGACAGGGGTAAACACCGGGGAGCTGTTTTTT
>TRBJ1-2|TRBV4-3|NA|NA
CASSQEAGPYGYTF
TGCGCCAGCAGCCAAGAGGCAGGCCCCTATGGCTACACCTTC
>TRBJ1-1|TRBV5-6|NA|once
CASSLVWTANTEAFF
TGTGCCAGCAGCTTGGTGTGGACAGCTAACACTGAAGCTTTCTTT
>TRBJ1-1|TRBV9|TRBD1|NA
CASSSGQGDTEAFF
TGTGCCAGCAGCTCGGGACAGGGCGACACTGAAGCTTTCTTT
>TRBJ2-3|TRBV5-1|TRBD2|NA
CASSLGASGATDTQYF
TGCGCCAGCAGCTTGGGAGCTAGCGGGGCCACAGATACGCAGTATTTT
>TRBJ1-6|TRBV7-9|NA|NA
CASSLGGGRNSPLHF
TGTGCCAGCAGCTTAGGGGGGGGCCGGAATTCACCCCTCCACTTT
>TRBJ1-1|TRBV15|NA|NA
CATSHGPATEAFF
TGTGCCACCAGCCACGGTCCAGCCACTGAAGCTTTCTTT
>TRBJ2-1|TRBV7-2|TRBD2|NA
CASSLTLFLSGGYNEQFF
TGTGCCAGCAGCTTAACCCTCTTCCTTAGCGGGGGCTACAATGAGCAGTTCTTC
>TRBJ1-1|TRBV29-1|NA|few
CSVARARNTEAFF
TGCAGCGTTGCCAGGGCCAGAAACACTGAAGCTTTCTTT
>TRBJ1-5|TRBV19|TRBD1|NA
CASSVRRGHWTGGSNQPQHF
TGTGCCAGTAGTGTCCGGCGGGGACATTGGACAGGGGGGAGCAATCAGCCCCAGCATTTT
>TRBJ2-2|TRBV2|TRBD1|NA
CASSSDRAKDAGELFF
TGTGCCAGCAGCAGCGACAGGGCAAAGGATGCCGGGGAGCTGTTTTTT
>TRBJ2-2|TRBV5-8|TRBD2|NA
CAIAGEARTGELFF
TGTGCCATTGCGGGAGAGGCGAGGACCGGGGAGCTGTTTTTT
>TRBJ1-5|TRBV15|NA|NA
CATSRDQQGPQPQHF
TGTGCCACCAGCAGAGATCAGCAGGGACCACAGCCCCAGCATTTT
>TRBJ1-1|TRBV2|TRBD1|NA
CASSPRGGRTEAFF
TGTGCCAGCAGTCCCAGGGGGGGACGGACTGAAGCTTTCTTT
>TRBJ2-1|TRBV4-1|TRBD2|NA
CASSQGDYRTIDEQFF
TGCGCCAGCAGCCAAGGGGACTACCGGACGATCGATGAGCAGTTCTTC
>TRBJ2-3|TRBV7-2|NA|NA
CASSLAGLPTGGRDTQYF
TGTGCCAGCAGCTTAGCGGGACTACCAACCGGGGGGCGGGATACGCAGTATTTT
>TRBJ2-7|TRBV5-1|NA|once
CASSSGASWYEQYF
TGCGCCAGCAGCTCCGGGGCGAGTTGGTACGAGCAGTACTTC
>TRBJ1-2|TRBV4-3|NA|NA
CASSQAYGGNYGYTF
TGCGCCAGCAGCCAAGCCTACGGGGGGAACTATGGCTACACCTTC
>TRBJ1-4|TRBV29-1|NA|NA
CSVEDPVRTSTNEKLFF
TGCAGCGTTGAAGATCCAGTCAGAACCTCAACTAATGAAAAACTGTTTTTT
>TRBJ2-5|TRBV18|TRBD1|NA
CASSLDRDRGREGQQTQYF
TGTGCCAGCTCACTGGACCGGGACAGGGGGCGCGAGGGCCAGCAGACCCAGTACTTC